This passage covers 32 T cell receptor beta chains from one sample sequenced in a study of cytomegalovirus exposure and HLA in healthy donors. 60 Vbeta and 13 Jbeta primers were used in PCR. Here immunoSEQ multiplex PCR was the method, and the copy in TCRdb shows in-frame clones only, minus some. Counted here are some 130,000 clones, 70% to 80% occurring once; the ten biggest clones make up 2% to 2.5%. The specimen was PBMCs. The receptors were gathered from a young man in good health and CMV-seronegative.

The chain is built from TRBV11-2 and TRBJ1-5; D unresolved. CDR3 length: 14 residues. Germline values: CDR1 SGHAT, CDR2 FQNNGV. V was trimmed by 5 bases and J by 3 bases, leaving 11 bases between them. In DNA, the CDR3 is TGTGCCAGCAGCAGAGACGGGGACAATCAGCCCCAGCATTTT. Protein product: CASSRDGDNQPQHF.

This clone showed up just once. The chain links TRBV7-3 to TRBJ2-7; the D gene is possibly TRBD1 (6 bases). Looked up from germline, CDR1 is SGHTA and CDR2 is FQGTGA. The length of the CDR3 is 13 residues. The V and J ends lost 4 bases and 1 base respectively, with 8 bases between them. This chain's CDR3 is CASSWTASYEQYF. DNA of the CDR3: TGTGCCAGCAGCTGGACAGCATCCTACGAGCAGTACTTC.

This clone occurred once. The chain is built from TRBV6-1 and TRBJ1-4; no reliable D call. Trimming took 4 bases from V and 4 from J, leaving 19 bases between them. The germline gives CDR1 MNHNS, CDR2 SASEGT. The CDR3 contains 17 residues. This chain's CDR3 is CASSGTHLSAGNEKLFF. CDR3 DNA: TGTGCCAGCAGTGGGACTCACCTATCAGCGGGTAATGAAAAACTGTTTTTT.

This chain links TRBV2 with TRBJ2-7, with TRBD1 matching over 8 bases. With V trimmed by 4 bases and J by 3 bases, 2 bases remained unmatched. Germline lookup yields CDR1 SNHLY and CDR2 FYNNEI. There are 13 residues in the CDR3. The CDR3 loop reads CASSADRGYEQYF. CDR3 bases: TGTGCCAGCAGTGCTGACAGGGGCTACGAGCAGTACTTC.

The chain combines TRBV21-1 with TRBJ1-2; the D call of TRBD1 is as the table states it, not checked on the DNA. TRBV21-1 is a known pseudogene. This CDR3 contains 18 residues. CDR3 coding DNA: TGTGCCAGCAGCAAAGTCGGGACAGGGGGCGCAGCGGTGGATGGCTACACCTTC. Translating gives CASSKVGTGGAAVDGYTF.

The rearrangement uses TRBV6-1 and TRBJ2-3; 7 nucleotides line up with TRBD1. V shed 1 base and J 2 bases; nucleotides not matched to a gene: 9. Per germline, CDR1 MNHNS and CDR2 SASEGT. The CDR3 is 17 residues long. CDR3 region: CASSEGWGTVNTDTQYF. CDR3 nucleotides: TGTGCCAGCAGTGAAGGTTGGGGGACAGTCAACACAGATACGCAGTATTTT.

The chain employs TRBV19 and TRBJ2-2; D is uncertain. CDR3 size: 13 residues. Germline values: CDR1 LNHDA, CDR2 SQIVND (reference sequence). V lost 3 bases and J lost 2, with 4 bases in between. In DNA form, the CDR3 reads TGTGCCAGTAGTATCCATAACACCGGGGAGCTGTTTTTT. Residues: CASSIHNTGELFF. Combining the CDR3 with reference TRBV19 and TRBJ2-2 gives the whole variable domain DGGITQSPKYLFRKEGQNVTLSCEQNLNHDAMYWYRQDPGQGLRLIYYSQIVNDFQKGDIAEGYSVSREKKESFPLTVTSAQKNPTAFYLCASSIHNTGELFFGEGSRLTVL.

This chain connects TRBV15 to TRBJ2-1; 12 nucleotides line up with TRBD2. Germline CDR1 and CDR2: LNHNV and YYDKDF (reference sequence). V gave up 5 bases and J gave up 9 bases; unmatched junction bases: 14. CDR3 length equals 17 residues. The CDR3 protein is CATSALRPGLAGSEQFF. The CDR3 DNA follows: TGTGCCACCAGCGCCCTTCGTCCGGGACTAGCGGGTAGTGAGCAGTTCTTC. Drawing the rest from reference TRBV15 and TRBJ2-1, the complete variable domain is DAMVIQNPRYQVTQFGKPVTLSCSQTLNHNVMYWYQQKSSQAPKLLFHYYDKDFNNEADTPDNFQSRRPNTSFCFLDIRSPGLGDTAMYLCATSALRPGLAGSEQFFGPGTRLTVL.

The CDR3 spells CASSSRLAGFTDTQYF. CDR3 nucleotides: TGTGCCAGCAGTTCCCGACTAGCGGGGTTCACAGATACGCAGTATTTT. The rearrangement links TRBV28 to TRBJ2-3; 11 bases align to TRBD2. CDR3 length equals 16 residues. V shed 4 bases, J shed 2 bases, and the junction held 5 bases outside the gene matches. Germline CDR1 reads MDHEN; CDR2 reads SYDVKM. Combining the CDR3 with reference TRBV28 and TRBJ2-3 gives the whole variable domain DVKVTQSSRYLVKRTGEKVFLECVQDMDHENMFWYRQDPGLGLRLIYFSYDVKMKEKGDIPEGYSVSREKKERFSLILESASTNQTSMYLCASSSRLAGFTDTQYFGPGTRLTVL.

This chain joins TRBV28 and TRBJ1-5; 9 bases fit TRBD1. This CDR3 spans 14 amino acids. Germline-derived CDR1 and CDR2 are MDHEN and SYDVKM. V trimming: 3 bases; J trimming: 5 bases; junction bases outside the gene matches: 2. The CDR3, as DNA: TGTGCCAGCAGTTTGGGACAGGGTTATCAGCCCCAGCATTTT. Amino acids: CASSLGQGYQPQHF.

The V gene is TRBV14, the J gene TRBJ2-1; D is uncertain. V gave up 1 base and J gave up 5 bases, with 9 bases separating them. The CDR3 is 14 residues long. The germline V gene has CDR1 SGHDN and CDR2 FVKESK. In DNA form, the CDR3 reads TGTGCCAGCAGCCAAGCTTCGAGAGACAATGAGCAGTTCTTC. It is translated as CASSQASRDNEQFF.

This chain connects TRBV9 to TRBJ2-2, with 9 positions matching TRBD2. V dropped 2 bases and J dropped 1; count of bases not matched to a gene: 3. The CDR3 sequence is 16 residues long. Per germline, CDR1 SGDLS and CDR2 YYNGEE. Here the CDR3 DNA reads TGTGCCAGCAGCGTCGAAGCGGGAGGGAACACCGGGGAGCTGTTTTTT. It encodes CASSVEAGGNTGELFF.

This clone was seen more than once but under ten times. The gene calls are TRBV18 and TRBJ1-1; 8 bases line up with TRBD1. Per the germline V gene, CDR1 is KGHSH and CDR2 is LQKENI. This CDR3 region has 13 residues. J was trimmed by 4 bases and V by 4 bases; bases with no gene match: 2. Written as DNA, the CDR3 is TGTGCCAGCTCACTTCAGGGGGCCACTGAAGCTTTCTTT. Its translation is CASSLQGATEAFF.

CDR3 bases: TGCGCCAGCAGCTCCGCGGGGGTGTCCTACGAGCAGTACTTC. It encodes CASSSAGVSYEQYF. The chain links TRBV5-1 to TRBJ2-7; 7 bases align to TRBD2. The germline CDR1 and CDR2 sequences are SGHRS and YFSETQ. Germline trimming cut 3 bases from V and 1 base from J; bases unmatched to any gene: 4. The CDR3 is 14 residues long.

This clone has a single count. The chain joins TRBV5-6 to TRBJ2-5; 9 positions agree with TRBD2. J gave up 5 bases and V 0 bases, and 5 bases lay outside the gene matches. The CDR3 covers 15 residues. Germline loops: CDR1 SGHDT, CDR2 YYEEEE. The CDR3 DNA sequence: TGTGCCAGCAGCTTGGTTAGCGGGAGCATTGAGACCCAGTACTTC. This translates into CASSLVSGSIETQYF.

V and J are TRBV10-3 and TRBJ2-5; TRBD2 agrees at 10 bases. CDR3 length: 15 residues. Germline CDR1 is ENHRY and CDR2 is SYGVKD. Losses at the gene ends were 3 bases for V and 4 bases for J; bases not matched to a gene: 5. The CDR3 here is CAISDSGRASETQYF. In nucleotides, the CDR3 is TGTGCCATCAGTGACAGCGGGAGGGCGTCAGAGACCCAGTACTTC.

Details on this clone: This specimen includes other DNA sequences encoding the same CDR3. The gene calls are TRBV27 and TRBJ2-2; the D gene is possibly TRBD1 (6 bases). The V gene lost 5 bases and the J gene lost 5 bases, with 9 bases spanning the gap. The CDR3 spans 13 residues. Germline V gene lookup returns CDR1 MNHEY and CDR2 SMNVEV (reference sequence). CDR3 region: CASSPRGTGELFF. CDR3 DNA sequence: TGTGCCAGCAGTCCAAGGGGGACCGGGGAGCTGTTTTTT.

V and J are TRBV5-6 and TRBJ1-1; a weak D match, TRBD1 (5 bases). Trimming removed 6 bases from V and 6 bases from J, with 15 bases in between. The CDR3 length is 13 residues. Germline CDR1 SGHDT, CDR2 YYEEEE. CDR3 nucleotide sequence: TGTGCCAGCACCCGAAAGGGGCGCGCTGAAGCTTTCTTT. It codes for CASTRKGRAEAFF. Complete variable domain (other parts from reference TRBV5-6 and TRBJ1-1): DAGVTQSPTHLIKTRGQQVTLRCSPKSGHDTVSWYQQALGQGPQFIFQYYEEEERQRGNFPDRFSGHQFPNYSSELNVNALLLGDSALYLCASTRKGRAEAFFGQGTRLTVV.

The chain recombines TRBV5-1 with TRBJ2-2; 8 bases map to TRBD2. CDR1 and CDR2 from the germline V gene are SGHRS and YFSETQ. Trimming removed 9 bases from V and 0 bases from J; junction bases left unmatched: 16. CDR3 length equals 18 residues. The CDR3 here is CATSRGNSGMSNTGELFF. Written as DNA, the CDR3 is TGCGCCACCTCCCGAGGGAATAGCGGGATGTCGAACACCGGGGAGCTGTTTTTT.

The V gene is TRBV6-1, the J gene TRBJ2-7; D not resolved. Trimming took off 6 bases at V and 2 bases at J, with 8 bases between the two ends. This CDR3 contains 12 residues. Germline V gives CDR1 MNHNS, CDR2 SASEGT. The CDR3 spells CASSPGPYEQYF. CDR3 DNA sequence: TGTGCCAGCAGCCCTGGCCCCTACGAGCAGTACTTC.

The V call is TRBV7-6, the J call TRBJ2-7; weak D call: TRBD2 (8 bases). Germline lookup yields CDR1 SGHVS and CDR2 FNYEAQ. The length of the CDR3 is 14 residues. Trimming shortened V by 5 bases and J by 5 bases, and 16 bases separated the two germline ends. As DNA, the CDR3 is TGTGCCAGCAGCCGTCGGGAGGGGGCGGACGAGCAGTACTTC. This codes for CASSRREGADEQYF.

The chain carries TRBV6-1 and TRBJ2-5, with a possible D match to TRBD2 (6 bases). The CDR3 loop spans 16 amino acids. With 0 bases removed from V and 3 bases from J, the gap between germline ends came to 14 bases. CDR1 is MNHNS and CDR2 is SASEGT in the germline V gene. CDR3 nucleotides: TGTGCCAGCAGTGAAGCGGTGGGCGGCGGGGAAGAGACCCAGTACTTC. It is translated as CASSEAVGGGEETQYF.

The rearrangement links TRBV2 to TRBJ1-2; D is unclear. The V and J ends lost 10 bases and 2 bases respectively, with 14 bases between them. CDR3 size: 13 residues. Per germline, CDR1 SNHLY and CDR2 FYNNEI. The CDR3 DNA follows: TGTGCCACCCCGGGAGTGCGGAACTATGGCTACACCTTC. This encodes CATPGVRNYGYTF.

The chain combines TRBV11-2 with TRBJ2-7; D remains unclear. V lost 2 bases and J 12 bases, leaving 14 bases between the germline ends. The CDR3 runs 12 residues. Germline CDR1 reads SGHAT; CDR2 reads FQNNGV. The CDR3 is CASSLSQRVSYF. For the CDR3, the DNA is TGTGCCAGCAGCTTAAGTCAGCGTGTGTCGTACTTC.

This sequence joins TRBV5-1 and TRBJ2-5; 8 positions agree with TRBD1. Trimming cost V 0 bases and J 2 bases; bases outside gene matches: 3. Germline values: CDR1 SGHRS, CDR2 YFSETQ. The CDR3 runs 15 residues. CDR3 residues: CASSLGGTGQETQYF. The CDR3 DNA is TGCGCCAGCAGCTTGGGGGGGACAGGTCAAGAGACCCAGTACTTC.

The chain couples TRBV18 to TRBJ2-6; D is possibly TRBD2 (5 bases). CDR3 length: 15 amino acids. The germline V gene encodes CDR1 KGHSH and CDR2 LQKENI. Trimming left V 6 bases short and J 1 base short, with 10 bases between. The CDR3 loop is CASSLLESGANVLTF. CDR3 bases: TGTGCCAGCTCGCTACTAGAGTCTGGGGCCAACGTCCTGACTTTC.

This clone occurred a few times. The chain combines TRBV5-1 with TRBJ2-3; D remains ambiguous. The CDR3 totals 12 residues. Germline assignment: CDR1 SGHRS and CDR2 YFSETQ. V lost 1 base, J lost 5 bases, and 5 bases lay in between. DNA for the CDR3: TGCGCCAGCAGCTTGATATTAGATACGCAGTATTTT. Protein: CASSLILDTQYF. The full variable domain, its missing parts supplied by reference TRBV5-1 and TRBJ2-3, is KAGVTQTPRYLIKTRGQQVTLSCSPISGHRSVSWYQQTPGQGLQFLFEYFSETQRNKGNFPGRFSGRQFSNSRSEMNVSTLELGDSALYLCASSLILDTQYFGPGTRLTVL.

The chain is built from TRBV2 and TRBJ2-7; D may be TRBD2 (6 bases). V was shortened by 8 bases and J by 7 bases, with 21 bases between the two germline ends. Germline lookup yields CDR1 SNHLY and CDR2 FYNNEI. This CDR3 spans 14 amino acids. Here the CDR3 DNA reads TGTGCCAGCGGTGGCGGGACGGCTGGTTGGGAGCAGTACTTC. Translating it yields CASGGGTAGWEQYF.

The genes are TRBV5-6 and TRBJ1-5; TRBD1 is a possible D gene (6 bases). This CDR3 region has 15 residues. Deletions cut 0 bases from V and 4 bases from J, with 11 bases between. Per the germline V gene, CDR1 is SGHDT and CDR2 is YYEEEE. The CDR3 region is CASSLDRDSNQPQHF. CDR3 DNA: TGTGCCAGCAGCTTGGACAGGGATAGTAATCAGCCCCAGCATTTT. Filled out from reference TRBV5-6 and TRBJ1-5, the complete variable domain reads DAGVTQSPTHLIKTRGQQVTLRCSPKSGHDTVSWYQQALGQGPQFIFQYYEEEERQRGNFPDRFSGHQFPNYSSELNVNALLLGDSALYLCASSLDRDSNQPQHFGDGTRLSIL.

The chain carries TRBV19 and TRBJ2-1; D is unclear. CDR1 is LNHDA and CDR2 is SQIVND in the germline V gene (reference sequence). Trimming removed 6 bases from V and 8 bases from J, with 14 bases in between. CDR3 size: 13 residues. CDR3 nucleotide sequence: TGTGCCAGTAGGTTCACTCGAACGGATGAGCAGTTCTTC. Amino acid sequence: CASRFTRTDEQFF.

The J gene is TRBJ1-5, the V gene TRBV19, with D unclear. The germline gives CDR1 LNHDA, CDR2 SQIVND (reference sequence). V lost 10 bases and J 6 bases, leaving 22 bases between the germline ends. The CDR3 is made up of 15 amino acids. This CDR3 reads CATTAAGGPGQPQHF. The CDR3, as DNA: TGTGCCACCACGGCGGCGGGCGGACCAGGTCAGCCCCAGCATTTT. Full variable domain (remainder filled in from reference TRBV19 and TRBJ1-5): DGGITQSPKYLFRKEGQNVTLSCEQNLNHDAMYWYRQDPGQGLRLIYYSQIVNDFQKGDIAEGYSVSREKKESFPLTVTSAQKNPTAFYLCATTAAGGPGQPQHFGDGTRLSIL.

The rearrangement links TRBV2 to TRBJ2-3; 7 nucleotides line up with TRBD2. The CDR3 runs 14 residues. With V trimmed by 10 bases and J by 1 base, 8 bases remained unmatched. Germline values: CDR1 SNHLY, CDR2 FYNNEI. CDR3 protein: CATTRDYRTDTQYF. CDR3 coding DNA: TGTGCCACGACCCGGGACTACCGCACAGATACGCAGTATTTT.